The present T cell receptor beta chain was sequenced within a study of T-cell memory formation after mild COVID-19. TCRdb reprocessed the 5' RACE reads with MiXCR, giving one entry per CDR3 protein. The table includes 560,000 or so distinct CDR3 sequences, roughly 17% detected once. This CDR3 spans 16 amino acids. V was clipped by 1 base and J by 0 bases, with 13 bases between them. Germline CDR1 SEHNR, CDR2 FQNEAQ (reference sequence). The TCR sequence derives from an adult woman who had mild COVID-19 (a few samples of this study predate the infection). Cell type and time point are not known. Sequencing used PBMCs or a T cell subset sorted from them (not recorded which). J is TRBJ2-7 and V is TRBV7-9, with D tentatively TRBD2 (5 bases). CDR3 in amino acids: CASSLGEGTSSYEQYF. CDR3 nucleotides: TGTGCCAGCAGCTTAGGAGAGGGCACGAGCTCCTACGAGCAGTACTTC.